This TCR beta chain was profiled in a study of T cells in Graves' hyperthyroidism and ophthalmopathy (dated by TCRdb to about 2019). Study-wide context: Peripheral blood samples were taken at the time of initial diagnosis, prior to any treatment. To identify TCR V-J signatures that set the groups apart, the researchers used a discovery cohort of 95 to 100 patients, made up of approximately 43 with Graves' ophthalmopathy and around 58 with stable Graves' hyperthyroidism. Prospective prediction of ophthalmopathy was tested in an independent validation cohort of fewer than 20 hyperthyroidism patients and approximately 17 patients who later progressed to ophthalmopathy. The roughly 94 discovery patients were randomly divided into training and test sets at a 7:3 ratio. In addition, the study compared T-cell repertoires in thyroid tissue and in blood from a handful of Graves' hyperthyroidism patients. Following sampling, methimazole starting at 30 mg daily was given to hyperthyroidism patients, and high-dose intravenous methylprednisolone was given to ophthalmopathy patients. TCR Vbeta CDR3 sequencing of 135 peripheral blood samples (more than 40 ophthalmopathy, about 74 hyperthyroidism and approximately 17 progressor patients) is reported in the paper.

The TCR beta CDR3 regions were amplified from RNA transcripts. For the first round of RT-PCR on the TCR CDR3, the HTBI primer set was used together with the Qiagen OneStep RT-PCR kit. The libraries were constructed in a second round of multiplex PCR and then size-selected and purified. Libraries were sequenced paired-end with 100 bp reads on an Illumina HiSeq2000. For the original study's pipeline: SOAPnuke was used to process the raw data, with reads discarded if the reads contained adapters or uncalled bases, had a mean Phred below 15, or lacked an exact constant-primer or identifier match. COPE v1.2.5 was used to merge high-quality paired reads, and clonotypes were defined as unique nucleotide sequences. MiTCR v1.1 was used to align clonotypes to the IMGT TRBV, TRBD and TRBJ reference segments. Only V-J combinations with frequency above 0.0001, covering approximately 99% of repertoires, were analysed. A TCS score was defined as the ratio between F50 (clonal expansion) and ExV (chaos), using BLOSUM62-based TCRdist between CDR3 peptides within each V-J. Welch's t-statistics and random forest reduced 514 V-J features to roughly 13, which were used in a naive Bayes classifier (R e1071). TCRdb itself trimmed the public reads at Q25 with fastp, ran MiXCR and retained productive beta chains. A single entry per CDR3 protein holds the most common genes and DNA from its merged rows. Here the V and J calls rest on TCRdb's processing, not on the authors' analysis. This sample has some 490,000 distinct CDR3 sequences in its table, and about 20% of those were observed once. Together, the top ten hold less than 65% of the sample.

Ophthalmopathy patients had moderately to severely active disease, with a Clinical Activity Score of 3 or more, a NOSPECS grade of 4 or more, and a disease duration of less than 3 months. Patients with uncontrolled infections, other autoimmune diseases, pregnancy or lactation were excluded. Diagnoses were based on clinical symptoms, serum thyroxine and TRAb, thyroid ultrasound and orbital computed tomography. PBMCs were isolated from about 10 ml of fresh peripheral blood by Ficoll-Paque density gradient centrifugation. Total RNA was extracted using Trizol reagent, and RNA quality was assessed on an Agilent 2100 Bioanalyzer. As regards this clonotype: No antigen is known for it. No much larger clone exists at a distance of one base, and base qualities are not known.

The investigation overall reported the following: A model built on a 13 V-J signature distinguished ophthalmopathy from stable hyperthyroidism, reaching 85% to 90% sensitivity and approximately 83% specificity in cross-validation and 80%/75% in testing. Most expanded thyroid clonotypes (frequency above 0.001) were also detected in blood, suggesting blood repertoires may reflect thyroid immune responses. During validation, the model predicted progression to ophthalmopathy a median of approximately 6 months ahead of onset, with more than 60% sensitivity and more than 72% specificity. Sample size was not statistically predetermined, and investigators were not blinded to group allocation.

Material for sequencing was blood. This clonotype originated in a woman in her 70s with Graves' ophthalmopathy.

The nucleotides read TGTGCCAGCAGTATAAGGACTAGCGGGAGCTTCGGGGAGCTGTTTTTT. This encodes CASSIRTSGSFGELFF. The chain is made from TRBV6-1 and TRBJ2-2; TRBD2 fits 13 bases in the junction. The germline V gene sets CDR1 to MNHNS and CDR2 to SASEGT. Its CDR3 holds 16 amino acids, cysteine through phenylalanine. CDR3 DNA is the only sequence kept; it has 48 bases, read in frame from the first base. Trimmed from V: 5 bases; trimmed from J: 7 bases; junction bases lacking a gene match: 7.